The 11 T cell receptor beta chains reported below all come from one sample, sequenced in a study. Using its own MiXCR run on the RT-PCR reads, TCRdb lists one record per CDR3 protein. This table has about 680,000 distinct CDR3 sequences, over 12% appearing once. The sequencing input was memory CD4+ T cells from blood. The receptors originated from a female donor in good health, serving as a healthy control.

This clonotype was seen a handful of times. The chain has TRBV5-4 and TRBJ2-1; D not certain. From germline, CDR1 is SGHNT and CDR2 YYREEE (reference sequence). V lost 2 bases, J lost 6 bases, and 6 bases lay in between. The CDR3 has 12 residues. CDR3 amino acids: CASSFGRNEQFF. DNA for the CDR3: TGTGCCAGCAGCTTCGGACGCAATGAGCAGTTCTTC.

The chain joins TRBV7-9 to TRBJ2-2, with 12 bases matching TRBD2. This CDR3 is 18 amino acids long. The J segment lost 1 base and the V segment lost 5 bases, leaving 8 bases of the junction unmatched. Germline V gives CDR1 SEHNR, CDR2 FQNEAQ (reference sequence). The CDR3 DNA sequence: TGTGCCAGCAGCCGGAGACCTAGCGGGAGGGAGAACACCGGGGAGCTGTTTTTT. It codes for CASSRRPSGRENTGELFF.

This clonotype was observed at least ten times. This rearrangement joins TRBV5-1 to TRBJ2-5; 8 bases fit TRBD1. CDR3 length equals 16 residues. Per the germline V gene, CDR1 is SGHRS and CDR2 is YFSETQ. Trimming took 7 bases from V and 5 from J; bases not matched to a gene: 16. The CDR3 here is CASGQQGVAYGETQYF. The DNA of the CDR3 is TGCGCCAGCGGACAACAGGGGGTAGCCTATGGGGAGACCCAGTACTTC.

The genes are TRBV6-5 and TRBJ2-7; 7 bases are shared with TRBD1. Germline V gene data show CDR1 as MNHEY and CDR2 as SVGAGI. The CDR3 covers 15 residues. Trimming took 6 bases from V and 2 from J; bases not matched to a gene: 10. In nucleotides, the CDR3 is TGTGCCAGCAGCCCTACCGGGACAGAAGCCTACGAGCAGTACTTC. Its protein is CASSPTGTEAYEQYF.

The chain recombines TRBV4-3 with TRBJ1-2; D is unresolved. V dropped 0 bases and J dropped 2 bases, with 16 bases sitting between them. Germline V gene lookup returns CDR1 LGHNA and CDR2 YSLEER. The CDR3 length is 17 residues. The CDR3 sequence is CASSQDVGAHKNYGYTF. In DNA, the CDR3 is TGCGCCAGCAGCCAAGATGTTGGCGCGCATAAGAACTATGGCTACACCTTC.

This clonotype appeared many times. The gene calls are TRBV20-1 and TRBJ2-2, with D tentatively TRBD2 (6 bases). This CDR3 is 18 amino acids long. CDR1 and CDR2 from the germline V gene are DFQATT and SNEGSKA (reference sequence). Trimming stripped 0 bases from V and 3 bases from J, with 20 bases between. CDR3 DNA: TGCAGTGCTAGAGATCCAAGGCGACGGGAGCTGGACACCGGGGAGCTGTTTTTT. It codes for CSARDPRRRELDTGELFF.

This clonotype has just one count. J is TRBJ1-2 and V is TRBV4-3, with D possibly being TRBD1 (6 bases). The V end was cut by 4 bases, the J end by 1 base, with 16 bases between. CDR3 length equals 16 residues. CDR1 is LGHNA and CDR2 is YSLEER in the germline V gene. CDR3 region: CASSPSPWTVNYGYTF. The CDR3 DNA reads TGCGCCAGCAGCCCGAGTCCGTGGACAGTTAACTATGGCTACACCTTC.

There are a few counts of this clonotype. The chain joins TRBV5-1 to TRBJ1-2, with TRBD1 matching 7 bases. Trimming cost V 3 bases and J 4 bases; bases outside gene matches: 6. Germline CDR1 is SGHRS and CDR2 is YFSETQ. The CDR3 runs to 14 residues. The CDR3 bases are TGCGCCAGCAGCTCCCAAGGGGGCAGCTATGGCTACACCTTC. This gives the protein CASSSQGGSYGYTF.

The rearrangement joins TRBV7-9 to TRBJ2-1; D is uncertain. The CDR3 has 13 amino acids. V lost 4 bases and J lost 9, with 13 bases in between. Germline V gene lookup returns CDR1 SEHNR and CDR2 FQNEAQ (reference sequence). The chain's CDR3 is CASSSLVGFEQFF. The DNA for the CDR3 is TGTGCCAGCAGCTCCCTCGTGGGTTTTGAGCAGTTCTTC. Supplemented by reference TRBV7-9 and TRBJ2-1, the full variable domain reads DTGVSQNPRHKITKRGQNVTFRCDPISEHNRLYWYRQTLGQGPEFLTYFQNEAQLEKSRLLSDRFSAERPKGSFSTLEIQRTEQGDSAMYLCASSSLVGFEQFFGPGTRLTVL.

This clonotype was picked up a small number of times. The gene calls are TRBV7-8 and TRBJ1-2; no reliable D call. Trimming removed 8 bases from V and 8 bases from J, with 24 bases in between. Germline loops: CDR1 SGHVS, CDR2 FQNEAQ. The CDR3 contains 15 residues. Here the CDR3 DNA reads TGTGCCAGCTACGACGGTTCGGGCGTGACTGGAGGCTACACCTTC. Translation: CASYDGSGVTGGYTF.

This clonotype was seen many times. V is TRBV6-5 and J is TRBJ1-2, with D perhaps matching TRBD1 (5 bases). This CDR3 spans 13 amino acids. The V gene lost 6 bases and the J gene lost 5 bases, with 13 bases spanning the gap. The germline CDR1 and CDR2 sequences are MNHEY and SVGAGI. CDR3 sequence reads: CASRVEGTYGYTF. CDR3 nucleotides: TGTGCCAGCAGGGTAGAAGGGACGTATGGCTACACCTTC.